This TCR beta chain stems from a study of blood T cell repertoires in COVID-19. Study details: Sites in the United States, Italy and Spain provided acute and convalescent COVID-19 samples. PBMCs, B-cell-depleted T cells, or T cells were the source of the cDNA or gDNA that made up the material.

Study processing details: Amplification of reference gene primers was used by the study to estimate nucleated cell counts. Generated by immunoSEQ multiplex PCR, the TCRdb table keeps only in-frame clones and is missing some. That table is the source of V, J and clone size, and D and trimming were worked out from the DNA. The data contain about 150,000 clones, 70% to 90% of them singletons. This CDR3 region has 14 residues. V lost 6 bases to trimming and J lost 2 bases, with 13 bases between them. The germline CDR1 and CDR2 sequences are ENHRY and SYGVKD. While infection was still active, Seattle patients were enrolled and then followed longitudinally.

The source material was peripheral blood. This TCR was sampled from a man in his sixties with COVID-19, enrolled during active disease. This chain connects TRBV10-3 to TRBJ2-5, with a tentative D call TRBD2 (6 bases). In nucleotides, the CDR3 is TGTGCCATCAGCGAAGTAGCGGAGCAAGAGACCCAGTACTTC. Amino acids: CAISEVAEQETQYF.